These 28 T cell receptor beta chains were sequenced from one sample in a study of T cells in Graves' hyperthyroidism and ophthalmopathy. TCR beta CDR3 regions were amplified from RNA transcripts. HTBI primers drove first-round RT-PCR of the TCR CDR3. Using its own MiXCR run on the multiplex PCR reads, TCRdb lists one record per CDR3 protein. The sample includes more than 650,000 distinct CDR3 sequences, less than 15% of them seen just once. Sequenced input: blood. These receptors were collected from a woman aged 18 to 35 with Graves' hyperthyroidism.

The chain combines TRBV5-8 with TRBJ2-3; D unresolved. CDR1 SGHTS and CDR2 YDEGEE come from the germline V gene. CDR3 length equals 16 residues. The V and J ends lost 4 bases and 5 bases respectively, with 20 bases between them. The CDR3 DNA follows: TGTGCCAGCAGCGCCGGATCAGGCACCAGCTTAGATACGCAGTATTTT. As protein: CASSAGSGTSLDTQYF.

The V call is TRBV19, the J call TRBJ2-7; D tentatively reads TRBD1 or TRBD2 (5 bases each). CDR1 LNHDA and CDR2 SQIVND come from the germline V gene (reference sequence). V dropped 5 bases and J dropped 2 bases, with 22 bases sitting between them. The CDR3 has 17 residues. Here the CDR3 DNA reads TGTGCCAGTAGTTCTGGGTCAGGGCCACAGACTACCTACGAGCAGTACTTC. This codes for CASSSGSGPQTTYEQYF.

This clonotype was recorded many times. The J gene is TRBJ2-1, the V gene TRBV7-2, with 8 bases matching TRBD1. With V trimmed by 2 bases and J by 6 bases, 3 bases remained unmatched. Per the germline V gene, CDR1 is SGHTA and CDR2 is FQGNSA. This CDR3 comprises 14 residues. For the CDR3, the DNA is TGTGCCAGCAGCTTACAGGGGGCTAGCAATGAGCAGTTCTTC. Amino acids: CASSLQGASNEQFF.

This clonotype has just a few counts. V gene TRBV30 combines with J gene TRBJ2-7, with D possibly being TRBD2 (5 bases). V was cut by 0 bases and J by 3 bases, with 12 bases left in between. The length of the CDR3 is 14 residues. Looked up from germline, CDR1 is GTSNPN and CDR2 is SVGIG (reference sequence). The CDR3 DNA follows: TGTGCCTGGAGTGTACTGTTGGGAGACTACGAGCAGTACTTC. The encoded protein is CAWSVLLGDYEQYF.

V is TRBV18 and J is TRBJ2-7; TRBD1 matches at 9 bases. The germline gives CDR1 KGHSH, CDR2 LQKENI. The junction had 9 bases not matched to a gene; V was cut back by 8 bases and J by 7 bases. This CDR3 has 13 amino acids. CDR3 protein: CASTGTGSGEQYF. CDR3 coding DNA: TGTGCCAGCACCGGGACAGGGTCTGGGGAGCAGTACTTC.

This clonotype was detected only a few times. CDR3 coding DNA: TGTGCCAGCAGTTTGGAAGCTCGCGCCTACAATGAGCAGTTCTTC. It yields the protein CASSLEARAYNEQFF. J is TRBJ2-1 and V is TRBV12-3 or TRBV12-4; D gene uncertain. The CDR3 spans 15 residues. The germline V and J ends were trimmed by 3 bases and 2 bases, with 11 bases remaining between them.

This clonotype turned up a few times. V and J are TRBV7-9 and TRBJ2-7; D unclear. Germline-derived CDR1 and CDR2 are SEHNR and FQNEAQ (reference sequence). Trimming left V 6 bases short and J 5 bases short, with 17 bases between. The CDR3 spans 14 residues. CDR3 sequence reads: CASRLTAPRDEQYF. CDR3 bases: TGTGCCAGCAGACTCACCGCCCCTCGGGACGAGCAGTACTTC. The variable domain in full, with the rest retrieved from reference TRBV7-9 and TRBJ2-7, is DTGVSQNPRHKITKRGQNVTFRCDPISEHNRLYWYRQTLGQGPEFLTYFQNEAQLEKSRLLSDRFSAERPKGSFSTLEIQRTEQGDSAMYLCASRLTAPRDEQYFGPGTRLTVT.

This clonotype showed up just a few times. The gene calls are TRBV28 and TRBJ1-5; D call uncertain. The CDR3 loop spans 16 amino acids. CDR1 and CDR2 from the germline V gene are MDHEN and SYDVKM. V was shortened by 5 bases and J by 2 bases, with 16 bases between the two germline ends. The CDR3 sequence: CASSLDVPSGNQPQHF. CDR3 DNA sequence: TGTGCCAGCAGTCTTGATGTCCCATCCGGCAATCAGCCCCAGCATTTT.

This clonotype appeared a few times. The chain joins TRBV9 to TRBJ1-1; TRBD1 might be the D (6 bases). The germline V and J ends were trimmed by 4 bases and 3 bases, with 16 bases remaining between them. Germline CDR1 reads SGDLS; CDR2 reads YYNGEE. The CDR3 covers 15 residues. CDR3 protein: CASSTDSFRDTEAFF. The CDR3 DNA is TGTGCCAGCAGCACGGACAGTTTTAGGGACACTGAAGCTTTCTTT.

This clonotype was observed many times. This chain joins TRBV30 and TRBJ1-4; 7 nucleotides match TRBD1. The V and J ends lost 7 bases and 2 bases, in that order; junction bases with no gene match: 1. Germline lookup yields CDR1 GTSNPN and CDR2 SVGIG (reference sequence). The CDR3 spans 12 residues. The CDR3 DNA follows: TGTGCCTTACAGGGGACTAATGAAAAACTGTTTTTT. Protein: CALQGTNEKLFF.

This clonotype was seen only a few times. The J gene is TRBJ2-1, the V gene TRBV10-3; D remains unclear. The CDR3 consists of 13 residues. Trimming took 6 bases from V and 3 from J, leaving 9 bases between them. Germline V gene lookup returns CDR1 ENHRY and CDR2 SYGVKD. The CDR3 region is CAIRVDHYNEQFF. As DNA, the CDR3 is TGTGCCATCAGAGTCGACCACTACAATGAGCAGTTCTTC.

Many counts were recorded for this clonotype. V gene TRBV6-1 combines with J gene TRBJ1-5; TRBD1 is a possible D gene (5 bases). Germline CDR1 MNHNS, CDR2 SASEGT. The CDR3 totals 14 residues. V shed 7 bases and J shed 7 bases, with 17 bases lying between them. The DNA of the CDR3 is TGTGCCAGCATTCAAACGGCAAGGGACCAGCCCCAGCATTTT. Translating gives CASIQTARDQPQHF.

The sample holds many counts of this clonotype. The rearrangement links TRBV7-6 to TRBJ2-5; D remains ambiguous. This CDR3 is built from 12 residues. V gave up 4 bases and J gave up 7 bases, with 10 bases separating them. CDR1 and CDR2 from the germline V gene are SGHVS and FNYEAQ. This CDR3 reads CASSSLRGTQYF. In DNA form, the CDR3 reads TGTGCCAGCAGCTCCCTCCGAGGGACCCAGTACTTC.

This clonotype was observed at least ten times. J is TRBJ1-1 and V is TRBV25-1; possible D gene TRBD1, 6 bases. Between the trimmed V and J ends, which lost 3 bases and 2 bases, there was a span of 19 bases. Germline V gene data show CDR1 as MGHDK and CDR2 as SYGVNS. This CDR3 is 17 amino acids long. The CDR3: CASSDLRGPRRNTEAFF. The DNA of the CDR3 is TGTGCCAGCAGTGATCTCAGGGGACCCAGACGAAACACTGAAGCTTTCTTT.

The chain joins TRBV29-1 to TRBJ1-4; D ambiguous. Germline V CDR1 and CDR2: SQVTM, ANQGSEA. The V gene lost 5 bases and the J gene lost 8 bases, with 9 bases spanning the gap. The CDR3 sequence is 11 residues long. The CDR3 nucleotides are TGCAGCGTTCCCTTTAGAGAAAAACTGTTTTTT. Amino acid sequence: CSVPFREKLFF.

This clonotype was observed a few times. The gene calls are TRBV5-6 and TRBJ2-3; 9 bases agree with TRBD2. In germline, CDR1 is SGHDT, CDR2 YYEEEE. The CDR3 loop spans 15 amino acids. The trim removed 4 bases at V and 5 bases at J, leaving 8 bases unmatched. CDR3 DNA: TGTGCCAGCAGCACGTCTAGCGGGACCTTAGATACGCAGTATTTT. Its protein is CASSTSSGTLDTQYF.

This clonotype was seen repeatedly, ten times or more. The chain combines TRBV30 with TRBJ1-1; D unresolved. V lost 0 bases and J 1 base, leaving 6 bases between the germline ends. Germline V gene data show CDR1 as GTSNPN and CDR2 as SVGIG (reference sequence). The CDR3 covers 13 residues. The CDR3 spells CAWSVWRNTEAFF. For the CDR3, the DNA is TGTGCCTGGAGTGTTTGGCGGAACACTGAAGCTTTCTTT. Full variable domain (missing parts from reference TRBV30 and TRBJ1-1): SQTIHQWPATLVQPVGSPLSLECTVEGTSNPNLYWYRQAAGRGLQLLFYSVGIGQISSEVPQNLSASRPQDRQFILSSKKLLLSDSGFYLCAWSVWRNTEAFFGQGTRLTVV.

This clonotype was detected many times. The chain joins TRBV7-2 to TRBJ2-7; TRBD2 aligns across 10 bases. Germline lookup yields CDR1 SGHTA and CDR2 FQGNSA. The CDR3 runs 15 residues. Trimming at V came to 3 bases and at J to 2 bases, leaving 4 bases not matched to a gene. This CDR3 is CASSFLAGAAYEQYF. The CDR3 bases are TGTGCCAGCAGCTTCCTAGCGGGAGCGGCCTACGAGCAGTACTTC.

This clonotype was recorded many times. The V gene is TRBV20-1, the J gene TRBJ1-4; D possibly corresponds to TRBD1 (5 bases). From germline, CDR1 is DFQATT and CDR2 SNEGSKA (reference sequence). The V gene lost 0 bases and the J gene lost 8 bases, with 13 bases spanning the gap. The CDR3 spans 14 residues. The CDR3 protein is CSARDGQGGEKLFF. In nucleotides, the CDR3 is TGCAGTGCTAGAGATGGGCAGGGAGGGGAAAAACTGTTTTTT.

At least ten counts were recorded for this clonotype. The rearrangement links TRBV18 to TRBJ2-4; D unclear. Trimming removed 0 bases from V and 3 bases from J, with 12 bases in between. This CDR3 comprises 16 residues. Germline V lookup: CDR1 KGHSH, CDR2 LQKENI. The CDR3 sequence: CASSPPGTLVKNIQYF. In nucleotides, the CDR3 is TGTGCCAGCTCACCACCGGGTACCCTGGTCAAAAACATTCAGTACTTC. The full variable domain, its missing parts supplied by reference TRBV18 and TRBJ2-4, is NAGVMQNPRHLVRRRGQEARLRCSPMKGHSHVYWYRQLPEEGLKFMVYLQKENIIDESGMPKERFSAEFPKEGPSILRIQQVVRGDSAAYFCASSPPGTLVKNIQYFGAGTRLSVL.

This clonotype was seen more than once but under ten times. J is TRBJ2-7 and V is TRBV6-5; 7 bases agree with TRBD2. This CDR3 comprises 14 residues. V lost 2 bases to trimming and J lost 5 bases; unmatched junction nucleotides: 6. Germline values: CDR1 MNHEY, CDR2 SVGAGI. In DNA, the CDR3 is TGTGCCAGCAGTTACCAGCTAGCGGCGCACGAGCAGTACTTC. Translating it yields CASSYQLAAHEQYF.

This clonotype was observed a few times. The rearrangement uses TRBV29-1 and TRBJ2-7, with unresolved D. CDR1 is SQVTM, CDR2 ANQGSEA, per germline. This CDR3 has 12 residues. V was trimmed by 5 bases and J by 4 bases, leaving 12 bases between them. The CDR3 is CSVHVGLYEQYF. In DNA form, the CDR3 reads TGCAGCGTTCACGTAGGCCTTTACGAGCAGTACTTC.

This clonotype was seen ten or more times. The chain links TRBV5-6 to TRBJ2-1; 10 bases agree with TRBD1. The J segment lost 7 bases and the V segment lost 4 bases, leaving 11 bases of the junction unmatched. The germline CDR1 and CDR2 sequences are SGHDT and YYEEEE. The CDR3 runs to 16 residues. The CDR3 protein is CASSVPGTGAGNEQFF. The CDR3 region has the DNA TGTGCCAGCAGCGTTCCCGGGACAGGGGCAGGGAATGAGCAGTTCTTC.

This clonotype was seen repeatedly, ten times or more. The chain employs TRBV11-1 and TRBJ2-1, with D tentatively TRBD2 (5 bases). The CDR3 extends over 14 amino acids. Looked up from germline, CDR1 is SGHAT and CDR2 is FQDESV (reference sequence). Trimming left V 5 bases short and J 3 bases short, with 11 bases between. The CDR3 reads CASSHRLSYNEQFF. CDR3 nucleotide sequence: TGTGCCAGCAGCCACCGACTAAGCTACAATGAGCAGTTCTTC.

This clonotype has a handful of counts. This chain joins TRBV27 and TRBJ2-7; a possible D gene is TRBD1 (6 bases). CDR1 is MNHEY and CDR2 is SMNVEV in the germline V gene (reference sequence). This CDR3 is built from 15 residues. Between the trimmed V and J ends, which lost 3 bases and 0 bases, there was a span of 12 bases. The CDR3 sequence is CASSLDLDSSYEQYF. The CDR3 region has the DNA TGTGCCAGCAGTTTGGACCTGGACAGCTCCTACGAGCAGTACTTC.

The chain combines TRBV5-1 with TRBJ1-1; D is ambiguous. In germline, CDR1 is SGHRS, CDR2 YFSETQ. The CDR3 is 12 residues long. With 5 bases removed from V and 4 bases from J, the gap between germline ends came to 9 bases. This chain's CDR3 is CASRFGSTEAFF. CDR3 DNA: TGCGCCAGCAGGTTTGGATCCACTGAAGCTTTCTTT.

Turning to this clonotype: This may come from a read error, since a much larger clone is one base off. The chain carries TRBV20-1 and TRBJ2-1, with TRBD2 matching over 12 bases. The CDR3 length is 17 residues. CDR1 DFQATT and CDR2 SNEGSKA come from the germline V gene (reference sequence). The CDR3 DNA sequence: TGCAGTGCTGCCGGGACTAGCGGGCCCAGCTCCTCCAATGAGCAGTTCTTC. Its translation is CSAAGTSGPSSSNEQFF.

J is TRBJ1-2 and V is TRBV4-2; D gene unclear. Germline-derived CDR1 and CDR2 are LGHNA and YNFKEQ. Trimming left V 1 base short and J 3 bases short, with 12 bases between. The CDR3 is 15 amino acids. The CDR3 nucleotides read TGTGCCAGCAGCCAAGGGTCCCAAATGGACTATGGCTACACCTTC. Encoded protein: CASSQGSQMDYGYTF.